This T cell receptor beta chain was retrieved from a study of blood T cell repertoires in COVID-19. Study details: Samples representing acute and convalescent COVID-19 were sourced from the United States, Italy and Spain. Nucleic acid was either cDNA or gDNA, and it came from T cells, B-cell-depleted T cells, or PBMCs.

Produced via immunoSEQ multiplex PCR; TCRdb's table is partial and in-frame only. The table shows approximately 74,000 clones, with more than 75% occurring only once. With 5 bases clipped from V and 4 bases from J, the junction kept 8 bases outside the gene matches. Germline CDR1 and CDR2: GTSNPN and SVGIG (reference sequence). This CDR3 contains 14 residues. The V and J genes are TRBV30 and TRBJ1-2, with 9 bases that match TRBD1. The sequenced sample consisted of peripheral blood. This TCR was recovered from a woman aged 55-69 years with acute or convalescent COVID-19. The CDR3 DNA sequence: TGTGCCTGGTGGTGGTCGGGACAGGGCTATGGCTACACCTTC. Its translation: CAWWWSGQGYGYTF. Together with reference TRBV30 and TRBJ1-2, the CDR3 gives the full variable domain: SQTIHQWPATLVQPVGSPLSLECTVEGTSNPNLYWYRQAAGRGLQLLFYSVGIGQISSEVPQNLSASRPQDRQFILSSKKLLLSDSGFYLCAWWWSGQGYGYTFGSGTRLTVV.